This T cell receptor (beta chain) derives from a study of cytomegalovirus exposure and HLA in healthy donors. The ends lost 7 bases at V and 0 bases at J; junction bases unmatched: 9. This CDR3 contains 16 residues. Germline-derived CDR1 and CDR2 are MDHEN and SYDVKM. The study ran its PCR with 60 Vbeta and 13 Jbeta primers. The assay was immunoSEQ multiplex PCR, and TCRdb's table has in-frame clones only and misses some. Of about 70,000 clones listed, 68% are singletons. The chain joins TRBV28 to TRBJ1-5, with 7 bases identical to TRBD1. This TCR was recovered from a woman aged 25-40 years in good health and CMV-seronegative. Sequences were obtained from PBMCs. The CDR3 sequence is CASITTGDLSNQPQHF. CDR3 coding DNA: TGTGCCAGCATAACAACAGGGGACCTTAGCAATCAGCCCCAGCATTTT.